A selection of T cell receptor beta chains follows, all from one sample in a study of T cells in Graves' hyperthyroidism and ophthalmopathy. One entry per CDR3 protein, called by TCRdb with MiXCR from the multiplex PCR reads. The table lists 700,000 to 850,000 distinct CDR3 sequences, 30% to 40% of them singletons, with more than 25% in the top ten. What was sequenced was blood. The source of these receptors is a woman aged 35 to 49 with Graves' hyperthyroidism. CDR3s include the opening cysteine and the closing phenylalanine or tryptophan. Only part of the rows carry a size: once, few, many, or a class if the clone is expanded.

14 TRBJ1-4 many TRBV2 CASSEWDRNEKLFF
17 TRBJ1-6 few TRBV12-3/TRBV12-4 CASSLGSRQPYNSPLHF
13 TRBJ1-5 - TRBV2 CTSSDQGNQPQHF
12 TRBJ1-2 - TRBV12-3/TRBV12-4 CASSSRGSGYTF
15 TRBJ1-5 many TRBV7-2 CASSRGVFSNQPQHF
15 TRBJ2-6 many TRBV19 CASSLGVTGANVLTF
16 TRBJ2-6 - TRBV7-9 CASSPGLANGANVLTF
16 TRBJ1-2 few TRBV12-3/TRBV12-4 CASSLEAVRHVGGYTF
14 TRBJ1-1 many TRBV7-2 CASSFDRVATEAFF
15 TRBJ1-6 - TRBV6-5 CASRTGTGSNSPLHF
15 TRBJ1-1 - TRBV25-1 CASSATGGWSTEAFF
18 TRBJ1-5 - TRBV19 CASRLTGGAVRDNQPQHF
13 TRBJ2-3 few TRBV7-9 CASSLSSTDTQYF
15 TRBJ1-2 - TRBV4-1 CASSLKGTGEFGYTF
16 TRBJ2-5 - TRBV5-4 CASSRRDRLGQETQYF
16 TRBJ2-7 once TRBV2 CASKEGSAGPQREQYF
13 TRBJ2-7 - TRBV7-9 CASSNPSFHEQYF
12 TRBJ1-2 many TRBV28 CASSSQWGGYTF
12 TRBJ2-1 - TRBV11-2 CASSQGAGEEFF
15 TRBJ2-7 many TRBV7-2 CASSLSGRTSYEQYF